The 28 T cell receptor beta chains given below trace back to one sample, sequenced in a study of shared clonotypes between healthy human individuals. Positively selected for CCR7, the CD45RO-negative cells used as naive CD8 cells excluded terminally differentiated effector memory CD45RA+ cells. Sequenced by immunoSEQ multiplex PCR; TCRdb stores in-frame clones only, minus some. The sample has around 2,000,000 clones; 85% to 95% are singletons. The sample taken for sequencing was naive CD8+ T cells sorted from blood. The receptors stem from a man between 18 and 35 years old in good health.

The CDR3 reads CASSLAGETDTQYF. The CDR3 coding sequence is TGTGCCAGCAGTCTAGCGGGAGAAACAGATACGCAGTATTTT. This chain uses TRBV7-9 with TRBJ2-3; 10 bases agree with TRBD2. V was clipped by 6 bases and J by 3 bases; unmatched bases: 3. Germline CDR1 SEHNR, CDR2 FQNEAQ (reference sequence). The CDR3 spans 14 residues.

The chain employs TRBV7-9 and TRBJ1-1; D remains unclear. Germline V CDR1 and CDR2: SEHNR, FQNEAQ (reference sequence). This CDR3 contains 14 residues. V dropped 5 bases and J dropped 0 bases, with 10 bases sitting between them. CDR3 sequence (DNA): TGTGCCAGCAGCCCAGACCAAATGAACACTGAAGCTTTCTTT. This encodes CASSPDQMNTEAFF. The whole variable domain, filled in from reference TRBV7-9 and TRBJ1-1, reads DTGVSQNPRHKITKRGQNVTFRCDPISEHNRLYWYRQTLGQGPEFLTYFQNEAQLEKSRLLSDRFSAERPKGSFSTLEIQRTEQGDSAMYLCASSPDQMNTEAFFGQGTRLTVV.

The chain couples TRBV27 to TRBJ2-5; D possibly corresponds to TRBD2 (6 bases). The CDR3 consists of 15 residues. Between the trimmed V and J ends, which lost 6 bases and 5 bases, there was a span of 19 bases. CDR1 and CDR2 (germline): MNHEY, SMNVEV (reference sequence). The CDR3 region is CASSRGTRGLETQYF. Written as DNA, the CDR3 is TGTGCCAGCAGCCGCGGGACTCGCGGCCTCGAGACCCAGTACTTC.

This chain connects TRBV5-6 to TRBJ1-3; perhaps TRBD1 as D (6 bases). The CDR3 totals 14 residues. CDR1 SGHDT and CDR2 YYEEEE come from the germline V gene. Trimming cost V 6 bases and J 3 bases, with 13 bases left between them. CDR3 DNA sequence: TGTGCCAGCACCGAACAGGGATTTGGAAACACCATATATTTT. Its translation is CASTEQGFGNTIYF.

This sequence joins TRBV11-3 and TRBJ2-2; 13 positions match TRBD2. CDR1 is SGHNT, CDR2 YENEEA, per germline. This CDR3 is built from 17 residues. J gave up 3 bases and V 5 bases, and 6 bases lay outside the gene matches. The CDR3 DNA is TGTGCCAGCAGCGCAAGGACTAGCGGGAGAGACACCGGGGAGCTGTTTTTT. It is translated as CASSARTSGRDTGELFF.

The chain recombines TRBV29-1 with TRBJ2-7; 9 bases match TRBD1. Per germline, CDR1 SQVTM and CDR2 ANQGSEA. The CDR3 loop spans 15 amino acids. V shed 0 bases, J shed 7 bases, and the junction held 10 bases outside the gene matches. DNA of the CDR3: TGCAGCGTTGAAGATATGGGGACAGGGAGTGTGGAGCAGTACTTC. It is translated as CSVEDMGTGSVEQYF.

J is TRBJ2-3 and V is TRBV4-2, with TRBD2 matching 8 bases. With V trimmed by 5 bases and J by 0 bases, 7 bases remained unmatched. Germline V lookup: CDR1 LGHNA, CDR2 YNFKEQ. The CDR3 contains 16 residues. The CDR3 is CASSYLSGGSTDTQYF. The CDR3 DNA reads as TGTGCCAGCAGCTACTTAAGCGGGGGTAGCACAGATACGCAGTATTTT.

The rearrangement uses TRBV6-5 and TRBJ2-7, with TRBD2 as a possible D gene (5 bases). Trimming took off 4 bases at V and 2 bases at J, with 12 bases between the two ends. CDR1 and CDR2 (germline): MNHEY, SVGAGI. The CDR3 sequence is 14 residues long. CDR3 bases: TGTGCCAGCAGTTCCGGGGATGGGCCCTACGAGCAGTACTTC. This encodes CASSSGDGPYEQYF.

The rearrangement uses TRBV9 and TRBJ2-3, with D maybe TRBD2 (6 bases). The CDR3 extends over 17 amino acids. Germline V lookup: CDR1 SGDLS, CDR2 YYNGEE. Deletions cut 4 bases from V and 2 bases from J, with 20 bases between. CDR3 DNA: TGTGCCAGCAGCCCGACTAGGGACTCCATTATCACAGATACGCAGTATTTT. This codes for CASSPTRDSIITDTQYF.

This chain connects TRBV7-9 to TRBJ2-7, with a tentative D call TRBD1 (5 bases). V was pared by 7 bases and J by 2 bases, with 12 bases between. The CDR3 is 13 amino acids. Germline V CDR1 and CDR2: SEHNR, FQNEAQ (reference sequence). The CDR3: CASTPDTTYEQYF. CDR3 DNA sequence: TGTGCCAGCACCCCGGACACGACCTACGAGCAGTACTTC. Variable domain in full (rest from reference TRBV7-9 and TRBJ2-7): DTGVSQNPRHKITKRGQNVTFRCDPISEHNRLYWYRQTLGQGPEFLTYFQNEAQLEKSRLLSDRFSAERPKGSFSTLEIQRTEQGDSAMYLCASTPDTTYEQYFGPGTRLTVT.

With respect to this clone: Other DNA variants within this sample encode the same CDR3. The CDR3: CASSLGSSYEQYF. The CDR3 region has the DNA TGCGCCAGCAGCTTGGGTAGCTCCTACGAGCAGTACTTC. The chain links TRBV5-1 to TRBJ2-7; D not resolved. The V and J ends lost 0 bases and 0 bases respectively, with 4 bases between them. Per the germline V gene, CDR1 is SGHRS and CDR2 is YFSETQ. The CDR3 runs 13 residues.

The V call is TRBV6-5, the J call TRBJ1-4, with D uncertain. V shed 1 base and J shed 6 bases, with 12 bases lying between them. This CDR3 contains 15 residues. Germline assignment: CDR1 MNHEY and CDR2 SVGAGI. The DNA of the CDR3 is TGTGCCAGCAGTTACTTCGGTGGTCGCGATGAAAAACTGTTTTTT. Protein: CASSYFGGRDEKLFF.

This clone was counted a single time. V and J are TRBV7-9 and TRBJ1-2; 12 nucleotides align to TRBD1. Germline CDR1 is SEHNR and CDR2 is FQNEAQ (reference sequence). This CDR3 contains 18 residues. V shed 5 bases, J shed 5 bases, and the junction held 15 bases outside the gene matches. The CDR3 sequence: CASSPILSGQGAFYGYTF. In DNA form, the CDR3 reads TGTGCCAGCAGCCCAATTCTTTCGGGACAGGGGGCCTTTTATGGCTACACCTTC.

This clone was observed a single time. The V and J genes are TRBV28 and TRBJ2-7; D is possibly TRBD1 (6 bases). This CDR3 contains 13 residues. V was trimmed by 5 bases and J by 7 bases, leaving 15 bases between them. CDR1 and CDR2 (germline): MDHEN, SYDVKM. The CDR3 DNA sequence: TGTGCCAGCAGTCAGACTACAGGGTGGGAGCAGTACTTC. Translation gives CASSQTTGWEQYF.

Turning to this clone: Relative to the germline gene, one junction end is altered; a read error may explain this. The V gene is TRBV7-7, the J gene TRBJ2-1; 7 positions match TRBD2. Germline loops: CDR1 SSHAT, CDR2 FNYEAQ (reference sequence). The CDR3 consists of 15 residues. The DNA of the CDR3 is TGTGCTAGCAGCCCTACTGGGGGGGTCTACAATGAGCAGTTCTTC. Translation: CASSPTGGVYNEQFF.

The chain links TRBV10-1 to TRBJ2-3; 8 nucleotides line up with TRBD1. CDR3 length equals 13 residues. Germline loops: CDR1 WNHNN, CDR2 SYGVQD (reference sequence). Unmatched junction bases numbered 3, after V lost 6 bases and J lost 4 bases. The CDR3 spells CASSWGQADTQYF. The CDR3 bases are TGCGCCAGCAGCTGGGGACAGGCAGATACGCAGTATTTT.

J is TRBJ2-1 and V is TRBV19, with D unclear. V was cut by 10 bases and J by 4 bases, with 5 bases left in between. Per germline, CDR1 LNHDA and CDR2 SQIVND (reference sequence). This CDR3 region has 10 residues. The CDR3 region is CATRYNEQFF. As DNA, the CDR3 is TGTGCCACCCGATACAATGAGCAGTTCTTC.

The chain couples TRBV7-9 to TRBJ2-7, with D unresolved. The V and J ends lost 4 bases and 2 bases respectively, with 12 bases between them. CDR1 SEHNR and CDR2 FQNEAQ come from the germline V gene (reference sequence). There are 14 residues in the CDR3. The CDR3 protein is CASSSYSGTYEQYF. The CDR3 DNA is TGTGCCAGCAGCTCTTACTCAGGCACCTACGAGCAGTACTTC. Full variable domain (rest looked up from reference TRBV7-9 and TRBJ2-7): DTGVSQNPRHKITKRGQNVTFRCDPISEHNRLYWYRQTLGQGPEFLTYFQNEAQLEKSRLLSDRFSAERPKGSFSTLEIQRTEQGDSAMYLCASSSYSGTYEQYFGPGTRLTVT.

This clone was observed once. The V and J genes are TRBV20-1 and TRBJ2-1; D gene unclear. The CDR3 has 11 amino acids. V gave up 3 bases and J gave up 10 bases, with 10 bases separating them. Germline V CDR1 and CDR2: DFQATT, SNEGSKA (reference sequence). The CDR3 spells CSARDLGEQFF. The CDR3 bases are TGCAGTGCTAGGGATCTCGGGGAGCAGTTCTTC.

The genes are TRBV4-3 and TRBJ2-7; no firm D call. The germline V and J ends were trimmed by 5 bases and 0 bases, with 8 bases remaining between them. CDR1 and CDR2 from the germline V gene are LGHNA and YSLEER. This CDR3 spans 13 amino acids. The CDR3 here is CASSYLNSYEQYF. The CDR3 bases are TGCGCCAGCAGCTATCTCAACTCCTACGAGCAGTACTTC.

The chain uses TRBV28 and TRBJ2-7; D is ambiguous. Germline CDR1 MDHEN, CDR2 SYDVKM. The CDR3 is 11 residues long. With 6 bases removed from V and 6 bases from J, the gap between germline ends came to 9 bases. The CDR3 sequence is CASSLNGEQYF. The CDR3 nucleotides are TGTGCCAGCAGCCTGAACGGCGAGCAGTACTTC.

Here the CDR3 reads CASSLDRLAGGYEQYF. CDR3 nucleotide sequence: TGTGCCAGCAGCTTAGATCGACTAGCGGGGGGATACGAGCAGTACTTC. This chain joins TRBV7-9 and TRBJ2-7; 13 bases line up with TRBD2. Unmatched junction bases numbered 4, after V lost 1 base and J lost 4 bases. Germline CDR1 SEHNR, CDR2 FQNEAQ (reference sequence). The CDR3 length is 16 residues.

The V call is TRBV4-3, the J call TRBJ2-3; D remains unclear. The CDR3 extends over 15 amino acids. The germline V gene encodes CDR1 LGHNA and CDR2 YSLEER. V gave up 0 bases and J gave up 4 bases, with 11 bases separating them. Here the CDR3 reads CASSQETAVPDTQYF. In nucleotides, the CDR3 is TGCGCCAGCAGCCAAGAAACGGCGGTGCCAGATACGCAGTATTTT.

The chain combines TRBV2 with TRBJ2-7; D possibly corresponds to TRBD2 (5 bases). CDR1 and CDR2 from the germline V gene are SNHLY and FYNNEI. The CDR3 length is 15 residues. Trimming stripped 2 bases from V and 7 bases from J, with 18 bases between. For the CDR3, the DNA is TGTGCCAGCAGTGAATCGGGGAGCGGCCCGGAGGAGCAGTACTTC. Amino acid sequence: CASSESGSGPEEQYF.

The chain employs TRBV13 and TRBJ2-3; a possible D gene is TRBD1 (5 bases). The CDR3 is 17 residues long. Deletions cut 1 base from V and 0 bases from J, with 14 bases between. The germline V gene has CDR1 PRHDT and CDR2 FYEKMQ (reference sequence). As DNA, the CDR3 is TGTGCCAGCAGCTTAGACGGCAAGGGGTCTAGCACAGATACGCAGTATTTT. Amino acids: CASSLDGKGSSTDTQYF.

The chain links TRBV4-3 to TRBJ2-7; 7 nucleotides agree with TRBD2. Trimming cost V 0 bases and J 2 bases; bases outside gene matches: 4. The CDR3 spans 15 residues. Germline CDR1 LGHNA, CDR2 YSLEER. The CDR3 nucleotides read TGCGCCAGCAGCCAAGAGCGGGAGTGGGCCTACGAGCAGTACTTC. The encoded protein is CASSQEREWAYEQYF.

As concerns this clone: The same CDR3 is also encoded by other DNA sequences in this sample. The rearrangement uses TRBV6-1 and TRBJ2-3; a possible D gene is TRBD1 (5 bases). V lost 2 bases to trimming and J lost 5 bases, with 5 bases between them. The CDR3 runs 12 residues. Germline V gene sequence: CDR1 MNHNS, CDR2 SASEGT. The CDR3 region has the DNA TGTGCCAGCAGTGAAAGGGGAGATACGCAGTATTTT. Translated, it gives CASSERGDTQYF.

The chain carries TRBV7-6 and TRBJ2-1, with D tentatively TRBD2 (5 bases). The CDR3 contains 14 residues. The V gene lost 3 bases and the J gene lost 8 bases, with 14 bases spanning the gap. Germline V gene sequence: CDR1 SGHVS, CDR2 FNYEAQ. The CDR3 coding sequence is TGTGCCAGCAGCTTTGCCGGGCCGAGGGATGAGCAGTTCTTC. It is translated as CASSFAGPRDEQFF.